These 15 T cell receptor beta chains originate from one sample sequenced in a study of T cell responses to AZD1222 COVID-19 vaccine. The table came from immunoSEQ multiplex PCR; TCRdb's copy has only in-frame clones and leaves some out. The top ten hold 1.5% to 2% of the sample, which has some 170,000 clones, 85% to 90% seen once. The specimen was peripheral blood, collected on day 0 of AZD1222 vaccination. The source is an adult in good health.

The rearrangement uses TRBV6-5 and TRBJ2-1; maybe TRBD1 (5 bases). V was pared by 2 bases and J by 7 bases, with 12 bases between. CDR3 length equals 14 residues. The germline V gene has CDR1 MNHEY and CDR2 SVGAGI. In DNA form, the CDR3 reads TGTGCCAGCAGTTACGCCAGACAGAGTAATGAGCAGTTCTTC. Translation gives CASSYARQSNEQFF.

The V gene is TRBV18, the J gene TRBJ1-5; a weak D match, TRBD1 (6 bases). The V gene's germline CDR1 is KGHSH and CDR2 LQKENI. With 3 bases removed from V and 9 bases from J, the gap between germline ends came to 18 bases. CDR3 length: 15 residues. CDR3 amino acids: CASSPSANRVRPQHF. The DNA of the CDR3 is TGTGCCAGCTCACCTTCGGCGAACAGGGTTCGGCCCCAGCATTTT.

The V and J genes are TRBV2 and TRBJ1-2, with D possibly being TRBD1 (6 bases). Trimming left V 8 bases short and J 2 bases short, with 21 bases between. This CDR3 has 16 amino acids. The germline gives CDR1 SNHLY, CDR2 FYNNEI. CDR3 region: CASPAGERTSNYGYTF. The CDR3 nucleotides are TGTGCCAGCCCAGCAGGGGAACGAACTTCAAACTATGGCTACACCTTC.

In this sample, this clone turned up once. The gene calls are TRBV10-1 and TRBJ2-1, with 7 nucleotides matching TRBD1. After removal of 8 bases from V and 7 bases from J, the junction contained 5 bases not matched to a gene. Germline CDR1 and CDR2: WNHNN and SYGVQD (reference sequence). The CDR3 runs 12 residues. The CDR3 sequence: CASGTDPNEQFF. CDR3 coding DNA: TGCGCCAGCGGGACAGACCCTAATGAGCAGTTCTTC.

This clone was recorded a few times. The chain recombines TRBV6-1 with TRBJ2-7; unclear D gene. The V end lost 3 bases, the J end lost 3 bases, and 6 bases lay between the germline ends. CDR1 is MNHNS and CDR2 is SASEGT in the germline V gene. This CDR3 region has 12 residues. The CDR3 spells CASSDLYYEQYF. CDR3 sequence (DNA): TGTGCCAGCAGTGACCTCTACTACGAGCAGTACTTC.

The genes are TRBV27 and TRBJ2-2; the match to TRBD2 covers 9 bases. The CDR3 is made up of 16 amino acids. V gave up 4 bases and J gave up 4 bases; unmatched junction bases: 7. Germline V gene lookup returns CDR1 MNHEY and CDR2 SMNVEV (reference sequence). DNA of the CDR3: TGTGCCAGCAGTTCCCCCCTTAGCGGGGGCACCGGGGAGCTGTTTTTT. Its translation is CASSSPLSGGTGELFF.

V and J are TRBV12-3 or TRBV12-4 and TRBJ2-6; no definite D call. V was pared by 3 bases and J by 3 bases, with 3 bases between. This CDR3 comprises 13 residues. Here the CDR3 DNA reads TGTGCCAGCAGTTTGAGTGGGGCCAACGTCCTGACTTTC. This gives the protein CASSLSGANVLTF.

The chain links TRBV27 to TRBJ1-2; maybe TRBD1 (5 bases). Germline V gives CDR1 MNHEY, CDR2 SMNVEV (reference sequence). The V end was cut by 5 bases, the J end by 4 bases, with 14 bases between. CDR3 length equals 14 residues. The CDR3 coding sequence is TGTGCCAGCAGTCCCTACGGGGCGGGCTATGGCTACACCTTC. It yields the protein CASSPYGAGYGYTF.

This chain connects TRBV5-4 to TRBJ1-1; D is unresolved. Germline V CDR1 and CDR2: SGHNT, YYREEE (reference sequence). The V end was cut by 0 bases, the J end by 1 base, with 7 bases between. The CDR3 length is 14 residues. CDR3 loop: CASSLEGRNTEAFF. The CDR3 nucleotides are TGTGCCAGCAGCTTGGAAGGGCGGAACACTGAAGCTTTCTTT. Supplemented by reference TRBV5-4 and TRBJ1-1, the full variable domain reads ETGVTQSPTHLIKTRGQQVTLRCSSQSGHNTVSWYQQALGQGPQFIFQYYREEENGRGNFPPRFSGLQFPNYSSELNVNALELDDSALYLCASSLEGRNTEAFFGQGTRLTVV.

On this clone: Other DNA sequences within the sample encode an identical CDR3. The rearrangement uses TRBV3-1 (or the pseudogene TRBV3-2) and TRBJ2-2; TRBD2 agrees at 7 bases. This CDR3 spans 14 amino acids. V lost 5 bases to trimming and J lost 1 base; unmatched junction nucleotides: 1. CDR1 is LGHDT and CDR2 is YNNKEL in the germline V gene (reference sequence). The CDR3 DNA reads TGTGCCAGCAGCGGCGGGGGGAACACCGGGGAGCTGTTTTTT. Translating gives CASSGGGNTGELFF.

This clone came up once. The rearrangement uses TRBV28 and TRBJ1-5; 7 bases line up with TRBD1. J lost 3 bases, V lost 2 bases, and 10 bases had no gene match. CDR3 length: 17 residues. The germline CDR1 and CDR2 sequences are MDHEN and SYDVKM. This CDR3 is CASSLLPTGLANQPQHF. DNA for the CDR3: TGTGCCAGCAGTTTACTCCCGACAGGGTTGGCCAATCAGCCCCAGCATTTT.

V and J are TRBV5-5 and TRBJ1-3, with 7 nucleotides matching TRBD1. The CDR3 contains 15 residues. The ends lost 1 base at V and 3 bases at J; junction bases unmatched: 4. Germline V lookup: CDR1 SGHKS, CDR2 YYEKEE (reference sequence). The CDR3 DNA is TGTGCCAGCAGCTTGTGGGGGGACAGTGGAAACACCATATATTTT. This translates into CASSLWGDSGNTIYF.

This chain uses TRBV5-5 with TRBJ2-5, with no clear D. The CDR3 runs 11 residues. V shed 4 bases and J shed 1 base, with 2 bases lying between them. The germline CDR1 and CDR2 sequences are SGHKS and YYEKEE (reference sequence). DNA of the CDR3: TGTGCCAGCAGCCTCCAAGAGACCCAGTACTTC. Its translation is CASSLQETQYF. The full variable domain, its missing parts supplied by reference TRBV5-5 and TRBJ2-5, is DAGVTQSPTHLIKTRGQQVTLRCSPISGHKSVSWYQQVLGQGPQFIFQYYEKEERGRGNFPDRFSARQFPNYSSELNVNALLLGDSALYLCASSLQETQYFGPGTRLLVL.

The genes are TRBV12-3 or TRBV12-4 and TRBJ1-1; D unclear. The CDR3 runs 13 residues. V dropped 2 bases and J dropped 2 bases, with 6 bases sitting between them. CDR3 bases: TGTGCCAGCAGTTTAATGGCTAACACTGAAGCTTTCTTT. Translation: CASSLMANTEAFF.

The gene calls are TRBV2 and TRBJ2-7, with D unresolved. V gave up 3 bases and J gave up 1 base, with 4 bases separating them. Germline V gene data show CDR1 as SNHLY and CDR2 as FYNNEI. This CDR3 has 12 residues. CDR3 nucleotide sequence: TGTGCCAGCAGTGACCTATCCTACGAGCAGTACTTC. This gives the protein CASSDLSYEQYF.